This T cell receptor beta chain was obtained from a study of regulatory T cells in long-lasting Graves disease. Across the study: Graves' patients who were just diagnosed had used antithyroid drugs for under 3 months. Study results and limitations: Relative to new patients (approximately 1,000), persistent patients exhibited greater sharing of public clonotypes (around 2,500).

As to time point: newly diagnosed GD, antithyroid drugs for less than 3 months. After RNA was extracted from PBMCs, the TCR library was made from it. Concerning this clonotype itself: What it binds is not known. Mismatch with germline at one junction end may stem from a read error.

Relying on iRepertoire HTBI primers and Arm-PCR of CDR3 regions, the team built TCR beta libraries. TCRdb independently ran MiXCR on the multiplex PCR reads; one entry per CDR3 protein. The data contain about 440,000 distinct CDR3 sequences, 16% of them seen just once; the ten biggest clones take up about 10%. The germline CDR1 and CDR2 sequences are DFQATT and SNEGSKA (reference sequence). CDR3 length equals 15 residues. This same sample was also part of a study on T cells in Graves' hyperthyroidism and ophthalmopathy. As that report states: Clinical symptoms, serum thyroxine and TRAb, thyroid ultrasound and orbital computed tomography together formed the diagnostic basis. Researchers found most expanded thyroid clonotypes above 0.001 in blood as well.

The TCR comes from a woman aged 25 to 45 with Graves disease. This chain connects TRBV20-1 to TRBJ1-2, with D possibly being TRBD1 (6 bases). The source material was peripheral blood mononuclear cells (PBMCs), sampled at new diagnosis, from a patient treated with antithyroid drugs. As DNA, the CDR3 is TGCAGTACTAGACCGGATCAGACAGGCCCCTATGGCTACACCTTC. This translates into CSTRPDQTGPYGYTF.